In this sample, the clone carrying this T cell receptor (beta chain) turned up many times. The sample originates from a study of regulatory T cells in long-lasting Graves disease. Arm-PCR with iRepertoire HTBI primers amplified the CDR3 regions for these TCR beta libraries. TCRdb re-called the multiplex PCR reads with MiXCR, one entry per CDR3 protein. The sample has about 460,000 distinct CDR3 sequences, approximately 23% seen once. Germline lookup yields CDR1 DFQATT and CDR2 SNEGSKA (reference sequence). This CDR3 has 15 amino acids. Trimming removed 5 bases from V and 2 bases from J, with 18 bases in between. Time point of the sample: persistent/refractory GD, antithyroid drugs over 5 years with positive TRAb. Preparation of the TCR library used RNA extracted from PBMCs.

The source of this sequence is a female donor with Graves disease. This chain joins TRBV20-1 and TRBJ1-2; D gene unclear. The specimen comprised peripheral blood mononuclear cells (PBMCs), sampled when the disease was refractory, from a patient treated with antithyroid drugs. This CDR3 is CSAQLEGRANYGYTF. For the CDR3, the DNA is TGCAGTGCTCAGCTCGAGGGAAGGGCGAACTATGGCTACACCTTC.